The 27 T cell receptor beta chains presented below share a single source sample, sequenced in a study of technical replicates of blood from several donors. Data came from immunoSEQ multiplex PCR; TCRdb stores just in-frame clones and leaves some out. The table has 70,000 to 80,000 clones, about nine tenths seen once; the top ten hold under 0.45%. Sequenced: T cells isolated from PBMCs. The source is a human donor in good health. Some clones in this sample may be carry-over from other donors' samples.

Of note for this clone: Other DNA sequences in this specimen translate into the identical CDR3. The CDR3 here is CASSQGDRDPYEQYF. CDR3 coding DNA: TGTGCCAGCAGCCAGGGGGACAGGGACCCCTACGAGCAGTACTTC. This sequence joins TRBV5-4 and TRBJ2-7; the match to TRBD1 covers 9 bases. Germline lookup yields CDR1 SGHNT and CDR2 YYREEE (reference sequence). J was trimmed by 2 bases and V by 4 bases; bases with no gene match: 7. CDR3 size: 15 residues.

The chain employs TRBV4-1 and TRBJ2-3; 9 bases map to TRBD2. V trimming: 3 bases; J trimming: 4 bases; junction bases outside the gene matches: 8. Germline V gives CDR1 MGHRA, CDR2 YSYEKL. CDR3 length: 16 residues. CDR3 DNA: TGCGCCAGCAGCCATGATCCGGGACTAGCACCAGATACGCAGTATTTT. Amino acid sequence: CASSHDPGLAPDTQYF.

The J gene is TRBJ2-1, the V gene TRBV5-4; perhaps TRBD1 as D (6 bases). Germline assignment: CDR1 SGHNT and CDR2 YYREEE (reference sequence). The V gene lost 4 bases and the J gene lost 7 bases, with 18 bases spanning the gap. The CDR3 covers 15 residues. CDR3 DNA sequence: TGTGCCAGCAGCGGGGGCGGTAGTGCCGCGAATGAGCAGTTCTTC. The encoded protein is CASSGGGSAANEQFF.

This rearrangement joins TRBV19 to TRBJ2-1, with D maybe TRBD2 (6 bases). Germline loops: CDR1 LNHDA, CDR2 SQIVND (reference sequence). V gave up 7 bases and J gave up 8 bases, with 15 bases separating them. The CDR3 covers 13 residues. This CDR3 reads CASTAGFIDEQFF. The DNA for the CDR3 is TGTGCCAGTACCGCGGGGTTTATCGATGAGCAGTTCTTC.

The chain carries TRBV11-2 and TRBJ2-7; maybe TRBD2 (6 bases). The CDR3 covers 14 residues. Germline loops: CDR1 SGHAT, CDR2 FQNNGV. V gave up 3 bases and J gave up 1 base, with 10 bases separating them. CDR3 region: CASSFSAGSYEQYF. The CDR3 coding sequence is TGTGCCAGCAGCTTCTCTGCGGGGTCCTACGAGCAGTACTTC.

The V call is TRBV4-2, the J call TRBJ2-7; 7 bases match TRBD1. The V segment lost 1 base and the J segment 7 bases; nucleotides outside the gene matches: 10. The CDR3 is 15 amino acids. CDR1 and CDR2 from the germline V gene are LGHNA and YNFKEQ. CDR3 bases: TGTGCCAGCAGCCAAGTGACGAGGGGGCACGGGGAGCAGTACTTC. It translates to CASSQVTRGHGEQYF.

The CDR3 here is CASSLESWGGSYGYTF. The CDR3 coding sequence is TGTGCCAGCAGCTTAGAGTCATGGGGAGGGTCCTATGGCTACACCTTC. This chain joins TRBV7-2 and TRBJ1-2, with unresolved D. Per germline, CDR1 SGHTA and CDR2 FQGNSA. V lost 1 base to trimming and J lost 4 bases, with 16 bases between them. The CDR3 is 16 residues long.

V usage is TRBV7-2 and J usage is TRBJ2-1; 11 nucleotides match TRBD2. Losses at the gene ends were 5 bases for V and 1 base for J; bases not matched to a gene: 4. The CDR3 length is 16 residues. Germline assignment: CDR1 SGHTA and CDR2 FQGNSA. The CDR3 DNA reads TGTGCCAGCAGCATTAGCGGGAGGGTTTCCTACAATGAGCAGTTCTTC. This encodes CASSISGRVSYNEQFF.

The gene calls are TRBV30 and TRBJ1-6; D might be TRBD1 (5 bases). V was shortened by 3 bases and J by 8 bases, with 11 bases between the two germline ends. CDR1 and CDR2 from the germline V gene are GTSNPN and SVGIG (reference sequence). This CDR3 has 13 residues. This CDR3 is CAWSSDSHSPLHF. Written as DNA, the CDR3 is TGTGCCTGGAGCAGCGACAGTCATTCACCCCTCCACTTT.

This sequence joins TRBV10-1 and TRBJ2-3, with D tentatively TRBD2 (6 bases). V was trimmed by 4 bases and J by 4 bases, leaving 9 bases between them. The CDR3 spans 13 residues. Germline assignment: CDR1 WNHNN and CDR2 SYGVQD (reference sequence). The CDR3, as DNA: TGCGCCAGCAGTGGAAGACTAGCAGATACGCAGTATTTT. This encodes CASSGRLADTQYF.

The chain recombines TRBV28 with TRBJ2-7; no reliable D call. Trimming removed 8 bases from V and 5 bases from J, with 10 bases in between. Germline CDR1 is MDHEN and CDR2 is SYDVKM. There are 11 residues in the CDR3. The CDR3 coding sequence is TGTGCCAGCGCGGTGTCCCACGAGCAGTACTTC. Amino acid sequence: CASAVSHEQYF. Complete variable domain (other parts from reference TRBV28 and TRBJ2-7): DVKVTQSSRYLVKRTGEKVFLECVQDMDHENMFWYRQDPGLGLRLIYFSYDVKMKEKGDIPEGYSVSREKKERFSLILESASTNQTSMYLCASAVSHEQYFGPGTRLTVT.

The chain links TRBV10-3 to TRBJ2-5; D perhaps matches TRBD1 (7 bases). V gave up 5 bases and J gave up 3 bases, with 10 bases separating them. The CDR3 covers 13 residues. Germline V gene data show CDR1 as ENHRY and CDR2 as SYGVKD. CDR3 sequence reads: CAISTGEEETQYF. The CDR3 coding sequence is TGTGCCATCAGTACAGGGGAGGAAGAGACCCAGTACTTC.

V is TRBV7-9 and J is TRBJ1-1; D unclear. The V gene's germline CDR1 is SEHNR and CDR2 FQNEAQ (reference sequence). The ends were cut back, 1 base at V and 5 bases at J, with 11 bases in the middle. The CDR3 length is 14 residues. The CDR3 nucleotides read TGTGCCAGCAGCTTAGAATTGGCGGGGACTGAAGCTTTCTTT. Translated: CASSLELAGTEAFF.

This clone was found once. The chain has TRBV2 and TRBJ2-7; D is possibly TRBD1 (7 bases). The CDR3 runs 13 residues. Trimming shortened V by 9 bases and J by 2 bases, and 14 bases separated the two germline ends. Germline values: CDR1 SNHLY, CDR2 FYNNEI. CDR3 nucleotides: TGTGCCAGTAGGGGGCCGGGGGCCTACGAGCAGTACTTC. Protein sequence: CASRGPGAYEQYF. The full variable domain, its missing parts supplied by reference TRBV2 and TRBJ2-7, is EPEVTQTPSHQVTQMGQEVILRCVPISNHLYFYWYRQILGQKVEFLVSFYNNEISEKSEIFDDQFSVERPDGSNFTLKIRSTKLEDSAMYFCASRGPGAYEQYFGPGTRLTVT.

The chain employs TRBV27 and TRBJ2-1; D may be TRBD2 (5 bases). Germline V CDR1 and CDR2: MNHEY, SMNVEV (reference sequence). Trimming took 6 bases from V and 4 from J, leaving 16 bases between them. This CDR3 comprises 15 residues. The CDR3 region has the DNA TGTGCCAGCAGCCTTAGGACTGCTCTATACAATGAGCAGTTCTTC. Its protein product is CASSLRTALYNEQFF.

J is TRBJ1-1 and V is TRBV19; the D is unclear. V lost 11 bases, J lost 6 bases, and 10 bases lay in between. Germline CDR1 and CDR2: LNHDA and SQIVND (reference sequence). The CDR3 sequence is 10 residues long. CDR3 sequence (DNA): TGTGCCTCCGCGGGAGCTGAAGCTTTCTTT. Its translation is CASAGAEAFF.

This clone was seen a few times. This rearrangement joins TRBV10-1 to TRBJ2-7; D perhaps matches TRBD2 (6 bases). V gave up 10 bases and J gave up 2 bases, with 18 bases separating them. Germline assignment: CDR1 WNHNN and CDR2 SYGVQD (reference sequence). CDR3 length: 14 residues. This CDR3 reads CATQPSGSPYEQYF. CDR3 DNA sequence: TGCGCCACCCAACCGTCCGGGAGTCCCTACGAGCAGTACTTC.

This sequence joins TRBV30 and TRBJ1-1; D call uncertain. The V and J ends lost 3 bases and 10 bases respectively, with 15 bases between them. The length of the CDR3 is 12 residues. CDR1 and CDR2 from the germline V gene are GTSNPN and SVGIG (reference sequence). CDR3 protein: CAWSTYLEPAFF. CDR3 DNA sequence: TGTGCCTGGAGCACTTACCTAGAGCCAGCTTTCTTT.

The chain joins TRBV27 to TRBJ2-7; 8 bases agree with TRBD2. The CDR3 is 13 residues long. The ends lost 6 bases at V and 2 bases at J; junction bases unmatched: 3. Germline lookup yields CDR1 MNHEY and CDR2 SMNVEV (reference sequence). CDR3 DNA sequence: TGTGCCAGCAGAGGAGCGGGAGCCTACGAGCAGTACTTC. Translating it yields CASRGAGAYEQYF.

The chain employs TRBV19 and TRBJ1-5, with D possibly TRBD1 on 5 matching bases. The CDR3 spans 16 residues. V lost 4 bases to trimming and J lost 2 bases, with 15 bases between them. The germline V gene has CDR1 LNHDA and CDR2 SQIVND (reference sequence). The CDR3: CASSNKQGWRNQPQHF. The CDR3 DNA sequence: TGTGCCAGTAGTAATAAGCAGGGTTGGCGCAATCAGCCCCAGCATTTT.

The genes are TRBV2 and TRBJ1-2; D is perhaps TRBD1 (5 bases). Per the germline V gene, CDR1 is SNHLY and CDR2 is FYNNEI. CDR3 size: 13 residues. Trimming removed 6 bases from V and 7 bases from J, with 15 bases in between. CDR3 sequence (DNA): TGTGCCAGCAGCAGGGAGGGGAGTGCTGGCTACACCTTC. This encodes CASSREGSAGYTF.

The gene calls are TRBV15 and TRBJ2-3; TRBD2 agrees at 8 bases. CDR3 length: 17 residues. Trimming at V came to 1 base and at J to 2 bases, leaving 8 bases not matched to a gene. Germline V gives CDR1 LNHNV, CDR2 YYDKDF (reference sequence). CDR3 amino acids: CATSRAPTSAYTDTQYF. CDR3 sequence (DNA): TGTGCCACCAGCAGAGCACCGACTAGCGCGTACACAGATACGCAGTATTTT.

The chain has TRBV4-3 and TRBJ2-2; D gene unclear. Germline CDR1 reads LGHNA; CDR2 reads YSLEER. CDR3 size: 14 residues. V gave up 0 bases and J gave up 7 bases, with 9 bases separating them. CDR3 residues: CASSQEPGVGELFF. Here the CDR3 DNA reads TGCGCCAGCAGCCAAGAGCCGGGTGTCGGGGAGCTGTTTTTT.

The chain combines TRBV6-5 with TRBJ1-1, with TRBD1 matching over 12 bases. In germline, CDR1 is MNHEY, CDR2 SVGAGI. The junction had 8 bases not matched to a gene; V was cut back by 2 bases and J by 7 bases. This CDR3 has 16 residues. The chain's CDR3 is CASSYPGTGGAFEAFF. In DNA, the CDR3 is TGTGCCAGCAGTTACCCAGGGACAGGGGGCGCATTTGAAGCTTTCTTT.

The chain employs TRBV7-2 and TRBJ1-1; D might be TRBD1 (6 bases). Trimming shortened V by 4 bases and J by 0 bases, and 18 bases separated the two germline ends. The CDR3 covers 17 residues. Per the germline V gene, CDR1 is SGHTA and CDR2 is FQGNSA. DNA for the CDR3: TGTGCCAGCAGCTACCGAAATTACAGGGTAGTGAACACTGAAGCTTTCTTT. The encoded protein is CASSYRNYRVVNTEAFF.

The rearrangement uses TRBV28 and TRBJ1-2; tentatively, D is TRBD1 (6 bases). V lost 8 bases, J lost 8 bases, and 21 bases lay in between. Germline loops: CDR1 MDHEN, CDR2 SYDVKM. The CDR3 covers 14 residues. CDR3 in amino acids: CASGRPREGGGYTF. CDR3 coding DNA: TGTGCCAGCGGACGCCCACGGGAAGGGGGAGGCTACACCTTC.

The V gene is TRBV5-1, the J gene TRBJ2-5, with D perhaps TRBD1 (5 bases). With 4 bases removed from V and 2 bases from J, the gap between germline ends came to 12 bases. Germline assignment: CDR1 SGHRS and CDR2 YFSETQ. CDR3 length equals 14 residues. CDR3 in DNA: TGCGCCAGCAGCCTTTCTACAGGACAAGAGACCCAGTACTTC. This encodes CASSLSTGQETQYF.